The 14 T cell receptor beta chains listed next were all sequenced from one sample in a study of blood T cell repertoires in COVID-19 (dated by TCRdb to the early 2020s). The method behind the library was the immunoSEQ multiplex PCR assay. In its TCRdb copy, this immuneACCESS table keeps in-frame sequences only and misses some clones. Where compared with another copy, unresolved V genes explain less than half of these, and the others have no known cause. The sample profile shows 310,000 or so clones; about nine tenths of them were found once. Together, the top ten hold around 9.9% of the sample. The sample comprised peripheral blood. Every receptor here comes from a man aged 25-40 years with COVID-19, enrolled during active disease.

Only a few counts were recorded for this clone. The rearrangement links TRBV4-2 to TRBJ2-2; 8 bases match TRBD2. The length of the CDR3 is 16 residues. Trimming at V came to 0 bases and at J to 4 bases, leaving 4 bases not matched to a gene. CDR1 LGHNA and CDR2 YNFKEQ come from the germline V gene. CDR3 loop: CASSQDGSGVTGELFF. In nucleotides, the CDR3 is TGTGCCAGCAGCCAAGATGGTAGCGGGGTCACCGGGGAGCTGTTTTTT.

The V call is TRBV2, the J call TRBJ2-1; 7 nucleotides match TRBD1. With 4 bases clipped from V and 0 bases from J, the junction kept 12 bases outside the gene matches. CDR1 is SNHLY and CDR2 is FYNNEI in the germline V gene. The length of the CDR3 is 18 residues. As DNA, the CDR3 is TGTGCCAGCAGTGTCCGGGACAGCGTTTTTAGCTCCTACAATGAGCAGTTCTTC. Translation: CASSVRDSVFSSYNEQFF.

This rearrangement joins TRBV28 to TRBJ1-2, with a tentative D call TRBD1 (5 bases). V was cut by 3 bases and J by 0 bases, with 11 bases left in between. Germline CDR1 is MDHEN and CDR2 is SYDVKM. This CDR3 is 15 amino acids long. CDR3 bases: TGTGCCAGCAGTTTTCCGGGGGGTGCTAACTATGGCTACACCTTC. Its protein product is CASSFPGGANYGYTF.

The CDR3 here is CAGAGENTDTQYF. DNA of the CDR3: TGTGCCGGGGCGGGGGAAAACACAGATACGCAGTATTTT. The chain recombines TRBV2 with TRBJ2-3, with TRBD2 matching over 7 bases. Germline V gene sequence: CDR1 SNHLY, CDR2 FYNNEI. The CDR3 is made up of 13 amino acids. The V gene end was trimmed by 11 bases and the J gene end by 2 bases; junction bases not matched to a gene: 7.

CDR3 residues: CASSPIGIQGGGYTF. CDR3 DNA sequence: TGTGCCAGCAGCCCCATAGGGATTCAGGGGGGTGGCTACACCTTC. The chain links TRBV7-6 to TRBJ1-2, with TRBD1 matching 7 bases. This CDR3 has 15 amino acids. The germline V gene has CDR1 SGHVS and CDR2 FNYEAQ. Trimming removed 5 bases from V and 7 bases from J; junction bases left unmatched: 13.

This clone was counted once. This chain links TRBV27 with TRBJ2-7; 7 nucleotides align to TRBD2. The CDR3 is 15 amino acids. CDR1 is MNHEY and CDR2 is SMNVEV in the germline V gene (reference sequence). After removal of 0 bases from V and 5 bases from J, the junction contained 7 bases not matched to a gene. CDR3 sequence reads: CASSLSRAGIDEQYF. The CDR3 DNA sequence: TGTGCCAGCAGTTTATCTAGAGCGGGAATAGACGAGCAGTACTTC.

V and J are TRBV19 and TRBJ1-2; the match to TRBD1 covers 8 bases. This CDR3 spans 13 amino acids. Germline CDR1 LNHDA, CDR2 SQIVND (reference sequence). V lost 5 bases, J lost 8 bases, and 7 bases stayed unmatched. This CDR3 is CASSSGQGGGYTF. CDR3 sequence (DNA): TGTGCCAGTAGTTCCGGACAGGGAGGAGGCTACACCTTC.

The V gene is TRBV19, the J gene TRBJ2-3; TRBD2 might be the D (6 bases). CDR1 and CDR2 (germline): LNHDA, SQIVND (reference sequence). Trimming cost V 9 bases and J 5 bases, with 15 bases left between them. This CDR3 region has 13 residues. The chain's CDR3 is CASSGGGIDTQYF. In nucleotides, the CDR3 is TGTGCCAGCAGCGGTGGGGGGATAGATACGCAGTATTTT.

This sequence joins TRBV28 and TRBJ2-7, with 8 nucleotides matching TRBD1. CDR1 MDHEN and CDR2 SYDVKM come from the germline V gene. The CDR3 totals 14 residues. V was clipped by 6 bases and J by 7 bases; unmatched bases: 11. In nucleotides, the CDR3 is TGTGCCAGCAGGCCGGGGCAGGGGGCCAGGGAGCAGTACTTC. Protein: CASRPGQGAREQYF.

The chain couples TRBV27 to TRBJ2-7, with D possibly being TRBD1 (6 bases). The V gene lost 3 bases and the J gene lost 5 bases, with 11 bases spanning the gap. The CDR3 loop spans 13 amino acids. Looked up from germline, CDR1 is MNHEY and CDR2 is SMNVEV (reference sequence). CDR3 sequence (DNA): TGTGCCAGCAGTTTGGGCCAGGGGAACGAGCAGTACTTC. It yields the protein CASSLGQGNEQYF.

This chain joins TRBV11-2 and TRBJ2-7; 7 nucleotides agree with TRBD1. V dropped 6 bases and J dropped 2; count of bases not matched to a gene: 4. CDR3 length equals 13 residues. Per germline, CDR1 SGHAT and CDR2 FQNNGV. DNA for the CDR3: TGTGCCAGCAGTCCAGACAGGGCCTACGAGCAGTACTTC. This translates into CASSPDRAYEQYF.

This clone showed up just once. The rearrangement joins TRBV27 to TRBJ2-7, with D possibly TRBD2 on 5 matching bases. CDR1 and CDR2 (germline): MNHEY, SMNVEV (reference sequence). V lost 4 bases and J 7 bases, leaving 14 bases between the germline ends. CDR3 length equals 13 residues. CDR3 region: CASSWTAGYEQYF. The CDR3 DNA reads as TGTGCCAGCAGTTGGACTGCCGGGTATGAGCAGTACTTC.

The V gene is TRBV19, the J gene TRBJ2-7; 9 positions match TRBD1. The CDR3 sequence is 15 residues long. The V and J ends lost 2 bases and 1 base, in that order; junction bases with no gene match: 3. CDR1 is LNHDA, CDR2 SQIVND, per germline (reference sequence). For the CDR3, the DNA is TGTGCCAGTAGTATATCGACAGGGGGATCCTACGAGCAGTACTTC. Residues: CASSISTGGSYEQYF.

V and J are TRBV5-4 and TRBJ1-4; a possible D gene is TRBD1 (5 bases). Germline loops: CDR1 SGHNT, CDR2 YYREEE (reference sequence). This CDR3 spans 15 amino acids. The V end lost 0 bases, the J end lost 7 bases, and 13 bases lay between the germline ends. The CDR3 sequence is CASSLGGLGGEKLFF. Written as DNA, the CDR3 is TGTGCCAGCAGCTTGGGGGGTCTGGGGGGTGAAAAACTGTTTTTT.